This entry is about one T cell receptor beta chain. Its antigen is still unknown. From the reads, TCRdb called clonotypes with MiXCR, one entry per CDR3 protein. The sample shows fewer than 1,000,000 distinct CDR3 sequences, around 32% of them seen only once. CDR1 ENHRY and CDR2 SYGVKD come from the germline V gene. The CDR3 has 15 amino acids. With 0 bases removed from V and 4 bases from J, the gap between germline ends came to 9 bases. This sample stems from a study of T cell repertoires in cytomegalovirus infection. The study, taken as a whole, reports: What dominated the ex vivo response were HLA-C-restricted CMV-specific TCR beta clonotypes.

The V and J genes are TRBV10-3 and TRBJ2-2; no clear D. This sequence originates from a human donor in good health (CMV status not recorded). Some clones in this sample may be carry-over from other donors' samples. Sequenced material: cultured CD8+ T cells from PBMCs, taken from culture after CMV antigen stimulation. As DNA, the CDR3 is TGTGCCATCAGTGAGTCGTACCCCTTCACCGGGGAGCTGTTTTTT. It yields the protein CAISESYPFTGELFF.